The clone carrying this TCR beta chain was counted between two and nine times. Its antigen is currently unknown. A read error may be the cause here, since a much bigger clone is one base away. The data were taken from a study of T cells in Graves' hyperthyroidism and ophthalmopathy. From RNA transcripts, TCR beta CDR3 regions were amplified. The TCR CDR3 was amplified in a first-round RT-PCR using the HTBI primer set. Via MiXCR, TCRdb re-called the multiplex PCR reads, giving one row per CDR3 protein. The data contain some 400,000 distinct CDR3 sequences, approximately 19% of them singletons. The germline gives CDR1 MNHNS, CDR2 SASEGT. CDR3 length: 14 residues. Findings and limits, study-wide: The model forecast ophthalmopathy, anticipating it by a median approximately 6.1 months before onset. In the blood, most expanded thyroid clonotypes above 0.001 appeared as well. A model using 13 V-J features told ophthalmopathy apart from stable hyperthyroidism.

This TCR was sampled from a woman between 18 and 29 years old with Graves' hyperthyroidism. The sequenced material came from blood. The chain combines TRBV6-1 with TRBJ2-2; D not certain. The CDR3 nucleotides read TGTGCCCGCAGTGGTCTACTTCTGTCCGGGGAGCTGTTTTTT. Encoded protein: CARSGLLLSGELFF.